Below, one TCR beta chain is given with its context. Antigen specificity is unknown. This specimen comes from a study of shared clonotypes between healthy human individuals. Method: immunoSEQ multiplex PCR; TCRdb's copy keeps in-frame clones and lacks some. This table holds roughly 2 million clones, 90% to 95% found once. Looked up from germline, CDR1 is PRHDT and CDR2 is FYEKMQ (reference sequence). The CDR3 extends over 13 amino acids. Trimming took 1 base from V and 6 from J, leaving 10 bases between them. Whole-study results and caveats: Among donors, sharing of clonotypes was expected to be affected by sequencing depth.

Sequenced material: naive CD4+ T cells sorted from blood. Subset meaning: CD45RA+ positively selected. This chain joins TRBV13 and TRBJ2-7; D remains ambiguous. The sequence came from a man younger than 30 in good health. The CDR3 nucleotides are TGTGCCAGCAGCTTAGAGGATGGGTCCGAGCAGTACTTC. Its translation: CASSLEDGSEQYF.